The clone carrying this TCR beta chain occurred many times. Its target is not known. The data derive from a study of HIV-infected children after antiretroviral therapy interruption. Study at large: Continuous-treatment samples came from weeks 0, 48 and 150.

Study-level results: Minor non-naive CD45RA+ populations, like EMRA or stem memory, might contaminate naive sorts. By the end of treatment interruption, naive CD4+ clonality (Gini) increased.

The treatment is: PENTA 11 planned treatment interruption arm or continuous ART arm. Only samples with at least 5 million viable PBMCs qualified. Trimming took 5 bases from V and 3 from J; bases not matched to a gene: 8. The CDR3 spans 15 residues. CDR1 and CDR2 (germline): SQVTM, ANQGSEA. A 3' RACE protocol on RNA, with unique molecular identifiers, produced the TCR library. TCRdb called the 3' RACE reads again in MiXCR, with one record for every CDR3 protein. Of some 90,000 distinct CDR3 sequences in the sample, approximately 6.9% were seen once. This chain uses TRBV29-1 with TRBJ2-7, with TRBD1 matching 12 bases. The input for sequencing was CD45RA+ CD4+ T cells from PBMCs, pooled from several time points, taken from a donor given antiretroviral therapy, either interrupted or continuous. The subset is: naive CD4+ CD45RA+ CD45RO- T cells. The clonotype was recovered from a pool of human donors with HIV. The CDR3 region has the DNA TGCAGCGTTTCCCCCGGGACAGGGGGCATCTACGAGCAGTACTTC. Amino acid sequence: CSVSPGTGGIYEQYF.